This T cell receptor (beta chain) was sequenced during a study of lymphopenia after photon versus proton radiotherapy. Points from the study as a whole: Larger post-nadir TCR diversity loss correlated inversely with survival in deceased patients. Relative stability marked proton patients; photon patients lost diversity and naive cells. Better survival with proton therapy was suggested as possible, not demonstrated. Post-nadir diversity loss with photons came from oligoclonal expansion, particularly CD8+ Temra cells.

Comments on this clone: No antigen is known for it.

TCRdb keeps only in-frame clones here, not all; method: immunoSEQ multiplex PCR. The repertoire has fewer than 30,000 clones, approximately 86% of them found once; the top ten carry about 19%. CDR3 length: 15 residues. The germline V gene has CDR1 SNHLY and CDR2 FYNNEI. Trimming stripped 6 bases from V and 1 base from J, with 13 bases between. The sample was peripheral blood, taken from a patient treated with photon-based radiotherapy. The chain is built from TRBV2 and TRBJ2-4; maybe TRBD1 (6 bases). The source is a man in his fifties or sixties with gastric cancer. CDR3 amino acids: CASSETGIAKNIQYF. The CDR3 coding sequence is TGTGCCAGCAGCGAGACAGGAATTGCCAAAAACATTCAGTACTTC.